The rows below give T cell receptor beta chains drawn from one sample of a study of chemoradiotherapy in HPV16-positive cancers. Profiled with immunoSEQ multiplex PCR; TCRdb holds only in-frame clones, not every one. The repertoire includes about 1,600 clones, nearly 80% of them detected once, and about 7.5% sits in the top ten. This specimen was tumor tissue, taken from a patient who underwent chemoradiotherapy. The receptor source for this set is a human donor with HPV-associated anogenital cancer. CDR3s include the opening cysteine and the closing phenylalanine or tryptophan. Each record gives: V gene, clone size, J gene, D gene, CDR3 protein, CDR3 DNA. D genes are given only for firm matches. Only some rows state a clone size, as once, few, many or a class for expanded clones.

V: TRBV6-4
size: once
J: TRBJ2-2
D: -
CDR3: CASSDGDTNTGELFF
DNA: TGTGCCAGCAGTGACGGGGATACAAACACCGGGGAGCTGTTTTTT

V: TRBV14
size: -
J: TRBJ2-7
D: -
CDR3: CASSQSLYEQYF
DNA: TGTGCCAGCAGCCAATCCCTGTACGAGCAGTACTTC

V: TRBV29-1
size: few
J: TRBJ2-1
D: -
CDR3: CSVESWGEVYNEQFF
DNA: TGCAGCGTTGAGTCCTGGGGAGAGGTTTACAATGAGCAGTTCTTC

V: TRBV6-1
size: few
J: TRBJ2-7
D: -
CDR3: CASSEFGSYEQYF
DNA: TGTGCCAGCTCTGAGTTCGGTTCCTACGAGCAGTACTTC

V: TRBV7-3
size: -
J: TRBJ2-3
D: -
CDR3: CASSHGGADTQYF
DNA: TGTGCCAGCAGCCACGGGGGAGCAGATACGCAGTATTTT

V: TRBV30
size: -
J: TRBJ2-3
D: -
CDR3: CAWNSRARHTDTQYF
DNA: TGTGCCTGGAACAGTCGAGCCCGGCACACAGATACGCAGTATTTT

V: TRBV6-4
size: -
J: TRBJ2-1
D: TRBD2
CDR3: CASSATSGAGNEQFF
DNA: TGTGCCAGCAGCGCGACTAGCGGGGCGGGCAATGAGCAGTTCTTC

V: TRBV19
size: -
J: TRBJ1-5
D: -
CDR3: CASRQAGDYQPQHF
DNA: TGTGCCAGTAGGCAGGCCGGGGACTATCAGCCCCAGCATTTT

V: TRBV19
size: -
J: TRBJ2-2
D: -
CDR3: CASPGETGELFF
DNA: TGTGCCAGCCCGGGGGAAACCGGGGAGCTGTTTTTT

V: TRBV2
size: once
J: TRBJ2-1
D: -
CDR3: CASTQTLSSYNEQFF
DNA: TGTGCCAGCACCCAGACCCTGAGCTCCTACAATGAGCAGTTCTTC

V: TRBV11-3
size: -
J: TRBJ1-1
D: -
CDR3: CASSWGLGEAFF
DNA: TGTGCCAGCAGCTGGGGCCTAGGAGAGGCTTTCTTT